The entry below gives a single TCR beta chain sequence along with its context. The data derive from a study of blood T cells in healthy people across ages. Study-wide context: Every two T cells gave about one barcoded beta molecule via template switching.

The authors ran a second PCR of about 6 to 12 cycles using a sample-barcoded 5' primer and a J-beta primer mix. MiXCR, applied by TCRdb to the 5' RACE reads, yields one record per CDR3 protein. The sample carries about 1.6 million distinct CDR3 sequences, roughly 32% recorded once. Germline assignment: CDR1 DFQATT and CDR2 SNEGSKA (reference sequence). The CDR3 has 18 residues. Losses at the gene ends were 3 bases for V and 8 bases for J; bases not matched to a gene: 20. This receptor was identified in a woman in her twenties or thirties in good health. The chain has TRBV20-1 and TRBJ2-1, with TRBD2 identical over 9 bases. Sequences were obtained from blood. This CDR3 reads CSARVATSGISRMDEQFF. The CDR3 DNA follows: TGCAGTGCTAGGGTAGCGACTAGCGGAATCAGCCGCATGGATGAGCAGTTCTTC.